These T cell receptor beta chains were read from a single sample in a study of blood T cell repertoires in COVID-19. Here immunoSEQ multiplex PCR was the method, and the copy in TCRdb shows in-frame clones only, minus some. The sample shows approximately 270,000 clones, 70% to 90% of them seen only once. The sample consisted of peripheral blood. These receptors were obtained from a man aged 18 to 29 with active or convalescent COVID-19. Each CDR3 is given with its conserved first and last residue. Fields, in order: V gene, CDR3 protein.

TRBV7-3,CASSLNPAPGHTSTDTQYF
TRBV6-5,CASSRSREYEQYF
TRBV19,CASSMRANYGYTF
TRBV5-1,CASSWGGLAYEQYF
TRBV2,CAIPGLARNYEQYF
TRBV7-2,CASSVSGGVGRGYTF
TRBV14,CASSQGGQWTYEQYF
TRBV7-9,CASSSTTGAPNDVGQYF
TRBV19,CASRTGGFNQPQHF
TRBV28,CASSFTSGSLTDTQYF
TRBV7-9,CASSFSADTQYF
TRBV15,CATSNQDRGRRYEQYF
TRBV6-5,CASFRGRQETQYF
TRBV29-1,CSVLDYSSEQYF
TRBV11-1,CASSLLSVGAGGELFF
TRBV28,CASSTPDRGKETQYF
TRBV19,CASSIGVSWGGEAFF
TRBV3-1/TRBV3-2,CASSPGDVTYEQYF
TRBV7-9,CASSLAGGHQYNYGYTF
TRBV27,CASSFQVGSSYNEQFF
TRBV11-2,CASSAGTGPGNTIYF
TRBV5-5,CASSLVGQGVGNTIYF
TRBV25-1,CASSGGGGQPQHF
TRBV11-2,CASSHSEGEAFF
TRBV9,CASSVGGSTNEKLFF
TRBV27,CASSVAGNYGYTF
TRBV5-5,CASSTWTGENTEAFF
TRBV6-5,CASSYTNRGLVLFF